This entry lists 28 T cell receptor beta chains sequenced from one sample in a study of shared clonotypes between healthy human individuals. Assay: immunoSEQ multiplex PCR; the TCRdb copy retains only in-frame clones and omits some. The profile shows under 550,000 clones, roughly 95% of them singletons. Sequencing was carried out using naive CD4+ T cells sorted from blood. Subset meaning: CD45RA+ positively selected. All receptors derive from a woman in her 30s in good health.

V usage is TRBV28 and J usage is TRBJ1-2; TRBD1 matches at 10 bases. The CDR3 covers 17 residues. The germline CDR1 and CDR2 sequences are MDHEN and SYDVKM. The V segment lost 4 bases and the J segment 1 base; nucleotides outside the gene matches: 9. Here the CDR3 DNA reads TGTGCCAGCAGTTCAGGACAGGGGGAAGTGGGTAACTATGGCTACACCTTC. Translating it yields CASSSGQGEVGNYGYTF.

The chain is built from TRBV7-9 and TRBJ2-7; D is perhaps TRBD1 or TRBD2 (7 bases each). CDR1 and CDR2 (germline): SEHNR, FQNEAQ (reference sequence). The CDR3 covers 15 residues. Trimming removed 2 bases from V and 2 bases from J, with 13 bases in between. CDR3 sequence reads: CASSLQGGITYEQYF. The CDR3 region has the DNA TGTGCCAGCAGCTTACAGGGGGGGATAACCTACGAGCAGTACTTC. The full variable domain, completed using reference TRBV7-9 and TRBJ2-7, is DTGVSQNPRHKITKRGQNVTFRCDPISEHNRLYWYRQTLGQGPEFLTYFQNEAQLEKSRLLSDRFSAERPKGSFSTLEIQRTEQGDSAMYLCASSLQGGITYEQYFGPGTRLTVT.

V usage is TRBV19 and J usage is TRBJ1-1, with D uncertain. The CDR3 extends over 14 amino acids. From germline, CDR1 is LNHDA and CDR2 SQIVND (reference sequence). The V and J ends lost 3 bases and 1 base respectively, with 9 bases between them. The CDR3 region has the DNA TGTGCCAGTAGTATCCCCTTTTCGAACACTGAAGCTTTCTTT. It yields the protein CASSIPFSNTEAFF.

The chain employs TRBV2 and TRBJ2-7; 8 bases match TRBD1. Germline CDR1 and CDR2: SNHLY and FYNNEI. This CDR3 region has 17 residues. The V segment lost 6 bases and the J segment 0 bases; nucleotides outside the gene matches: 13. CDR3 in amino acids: CASRGYIQGGPSYEQYF. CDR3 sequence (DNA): TGTGCCAGCAGAGGTTACATACAGGGGGGTCCCTCCTACGAGCAGTACTTC. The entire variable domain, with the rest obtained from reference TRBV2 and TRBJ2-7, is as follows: EPEVTQTPSHQVTQMGQEVILRCVPISNHLYFYWYRQILGQKVEFLVSFYNNEISEKSEIFDDQFSVERPDGSNFTLKIRSTKLEDSAMYFCASRGYIQGGPSYEQYFGPGTRLTVT.

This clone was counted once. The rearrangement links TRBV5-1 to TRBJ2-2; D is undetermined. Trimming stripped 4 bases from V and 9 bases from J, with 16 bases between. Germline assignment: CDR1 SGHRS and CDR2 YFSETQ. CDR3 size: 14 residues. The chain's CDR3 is CASSSAPEARELFF. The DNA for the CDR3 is TGCGCCAGCAGCAGTGCCCCCGAGGCGCGGGAGCTGTTTTTT.

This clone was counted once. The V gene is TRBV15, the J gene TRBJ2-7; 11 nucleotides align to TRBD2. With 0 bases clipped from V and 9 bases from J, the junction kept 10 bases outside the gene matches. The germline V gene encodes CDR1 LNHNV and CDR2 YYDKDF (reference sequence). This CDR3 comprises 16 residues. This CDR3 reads CATSRDFNLAGGGQYF. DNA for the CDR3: TGTGCCACCAGCAGAGATTTTAACCTAGCGGGAGGCGGGCAGTACTTC.

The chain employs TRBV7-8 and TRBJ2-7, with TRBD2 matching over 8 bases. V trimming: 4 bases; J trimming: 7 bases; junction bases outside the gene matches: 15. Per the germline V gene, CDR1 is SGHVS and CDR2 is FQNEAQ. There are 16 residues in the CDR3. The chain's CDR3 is CASSSSSGSGVREQYF. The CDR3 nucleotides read TGTGCCAGCAGCTCCTCTTCCGGTAGCGGGGTGAGAGAGCAGTACTTC.

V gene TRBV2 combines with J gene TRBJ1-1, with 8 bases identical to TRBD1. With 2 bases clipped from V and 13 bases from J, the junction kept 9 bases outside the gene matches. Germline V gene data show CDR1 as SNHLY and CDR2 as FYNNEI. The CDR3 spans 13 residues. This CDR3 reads CASSELGQGTGFF. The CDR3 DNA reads TGTGCCAGCAGTGAACTCGGACAGGGAACGGGTTTCTTT.

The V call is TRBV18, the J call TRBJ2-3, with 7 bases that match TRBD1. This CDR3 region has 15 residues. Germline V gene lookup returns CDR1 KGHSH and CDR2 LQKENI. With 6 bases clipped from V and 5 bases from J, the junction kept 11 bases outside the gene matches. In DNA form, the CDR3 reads TGTGCCAGCTCCCCCCGACAGGGTGAGGGAGATACGCAGTATTTT. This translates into CASSPRQGEGDTQYF. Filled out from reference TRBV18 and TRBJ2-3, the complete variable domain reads NAGVMQNPRHLVRRRGQEARLRCSPMKGHSHVYWYRQLPEEGLKFMVYLQKENIIDESGMPKERFSAEFPKEGPSILRIQQVVRGDSAAYFCASSPRQGEGDTQYFGPGTRLTVL.

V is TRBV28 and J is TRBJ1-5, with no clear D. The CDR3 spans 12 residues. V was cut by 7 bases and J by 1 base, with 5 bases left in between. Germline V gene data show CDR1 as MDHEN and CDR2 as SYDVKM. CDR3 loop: CASKKSNQPQHF. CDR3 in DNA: TGTGCCAGCAAAAAAAGCAATCAGCCCCAGCATTTT. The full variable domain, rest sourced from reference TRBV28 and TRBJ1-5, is DVKVTQSSRYLVKRTGEKVFLECVQDMDHENMFWYRQDPGLGLRLIYFSYDVKMKEKGDIPEGYSVSREKKERFSLILESASTNQTSMYLCASKKSNQPQHFGDGTRLSIL.

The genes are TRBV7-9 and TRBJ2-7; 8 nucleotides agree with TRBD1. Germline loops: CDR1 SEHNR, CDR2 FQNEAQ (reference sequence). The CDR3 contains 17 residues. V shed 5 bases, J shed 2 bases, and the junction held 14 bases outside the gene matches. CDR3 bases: TGTGCCAGCAGCCCCGGGACAGGTCCCCCTATCGCCTACGAGCAGTACTTC. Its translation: CASSPGTGPPIAYEQYF.

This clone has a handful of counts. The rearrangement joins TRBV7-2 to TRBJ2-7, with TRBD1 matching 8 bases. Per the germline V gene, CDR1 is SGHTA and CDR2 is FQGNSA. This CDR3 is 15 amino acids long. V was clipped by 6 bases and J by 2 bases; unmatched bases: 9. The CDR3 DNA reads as TGTGCCAGCAGGGCGGTGGGGACAGGCGCCTACGAGCAGTACTTC. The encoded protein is CASRAVGTGAYEQYF.

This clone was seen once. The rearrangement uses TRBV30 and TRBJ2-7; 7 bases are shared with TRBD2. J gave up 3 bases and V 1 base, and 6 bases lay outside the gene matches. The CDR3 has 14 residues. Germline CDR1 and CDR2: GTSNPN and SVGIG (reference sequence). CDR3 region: CAWSEGGSLYEQYF. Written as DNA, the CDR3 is TGTGCCTGGAGTGAAGGCGGGAGTCTCTACGAGCAGTACTTC.

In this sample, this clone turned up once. The CDR3 nucleotides read TGCAGTGCGGGGACATTGGTCTACACCTTC. Amino acid sequence: CSAGTLVYTF. The chain joins TRBV20-1 to TRBJ1-2, with D possibly being TRBD1 (6 bases). CDR1 DFQATT and CDR2 SNEGSKA come from the germline V gene (reference sequence). This CDR3 comprises 10 residues. Trimming cost V 6 bases and J 10 bases, with 12 bases left between them.

The chain's CDR3 is CASSPPGQGVYEQYF. CDR3 DNA sequence: TGTGCCAGCAGTCCACCGGGACAGGGGGTCTACGAGCAGTACTTC. The chain employs TRBV28 and TRBJ2-7; 11 nucleotides line up with TRBD1. This CDR3 has 15 amino acids. Germline-derived CDR1 and CDR2 are MDHEN and SYDVKM. V was pared by 5 bases and J by 3 bases, with 6 bases of the junction left unmatched.

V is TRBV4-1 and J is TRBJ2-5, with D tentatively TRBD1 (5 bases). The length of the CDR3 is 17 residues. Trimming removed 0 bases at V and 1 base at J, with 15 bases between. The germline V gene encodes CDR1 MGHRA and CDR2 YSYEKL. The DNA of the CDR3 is TGCGCCAGCAGCCAAGATAGGGGCAGGGAACTCCAAGAGACCCAGTACTTC. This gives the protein CASSQDRGRELQETQYF.

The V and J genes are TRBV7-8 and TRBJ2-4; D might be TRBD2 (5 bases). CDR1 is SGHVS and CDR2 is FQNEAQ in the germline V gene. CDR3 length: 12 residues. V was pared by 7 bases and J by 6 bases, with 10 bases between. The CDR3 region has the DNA TGTGCCAGCATCGGACTGGCAAACATTCAGTACTTC. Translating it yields CASIGLANIQYF.

The CDR3 here is CASSDSGRYEQYF. The CDR3 DNA reads as TGTGCCAGCAGTGATAGTGGCCGGTACGAGCAGTACTTC. This chain connects TRBV2 to TRBJ2-7; D gene ambiguous. The germline gives CDR1 SNHLY, CDR2 FYNNEI. This CDR3 comprises 13 residues. V was cut by 3 bases and J by 4 bases, with 10 bases left in between.

This CDR3 is CASSQVGRSRGNQPQHF. The CDR3, as DNA: TGCGCCAGCAGTCAGGTGGGGAGGAGTCGGGGCAATCAGCCCCAGCATTTT. The gene calls are TRBV23-1 and TRBJ1-5; D gene ambiguous. TRBV23-1 falls under the ORF class, with uncertain function. The ends were cut back, 3 bases at V and 2 bases at J, with 17 bases in the middle. This CDR3 comprises 17 residues.

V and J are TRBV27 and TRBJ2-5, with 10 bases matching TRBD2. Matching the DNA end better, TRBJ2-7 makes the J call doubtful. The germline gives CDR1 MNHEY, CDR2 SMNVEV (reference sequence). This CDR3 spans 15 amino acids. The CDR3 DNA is TGTGCCAGCAACCTAGCGGGAGCAGGGTACTACGAGCAGTACTTC. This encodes CASNLAGAGYYEQYF.

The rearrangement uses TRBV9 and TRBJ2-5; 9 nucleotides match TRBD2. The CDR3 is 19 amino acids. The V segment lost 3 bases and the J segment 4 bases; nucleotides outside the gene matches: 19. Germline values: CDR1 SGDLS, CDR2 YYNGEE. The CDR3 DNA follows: TGTGCCAGCAGCGCAGCGACCAGGGGTAGCGGGAGAGGGAGAGAGACCCAGTACTTC. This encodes CASSAATRGSGRGRETQYF.

The CDR3 protein is CASSVVSSFYNEQFF. The CDR3 nucleotides are TGTGCCAGCAGCGTAGTTAGCTCGTTCTACAATGAGCAGTTCTTC. The chain is built from TRBV9 and TRBJ2-1; D is ambiguous. Per germline, CDR1 SGDLS and CDR2 YYNGEE. This CDR3 has 15 residues. V lost 0 bases to trimming and J lost 3 bases, with 10 bases between them.

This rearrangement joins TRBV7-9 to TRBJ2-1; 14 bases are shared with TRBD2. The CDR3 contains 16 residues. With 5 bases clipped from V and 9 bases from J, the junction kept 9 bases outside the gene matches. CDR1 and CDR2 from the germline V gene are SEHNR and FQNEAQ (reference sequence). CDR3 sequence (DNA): TGTGCCAGCAGCGCACCGGGACTAGCGGGAGTAAGTGAGCAGTTCTTC. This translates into CASSAPGLAGVSEQFF.

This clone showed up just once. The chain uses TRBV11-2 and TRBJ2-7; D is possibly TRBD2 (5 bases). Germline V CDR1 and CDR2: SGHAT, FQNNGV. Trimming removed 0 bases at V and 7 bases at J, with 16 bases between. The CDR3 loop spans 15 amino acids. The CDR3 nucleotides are TGTGCCAGCAGCTTAGAACGGGATAAGGTGTGGGAGCAGTACTTC. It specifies CASSLERDKVWEQYF.

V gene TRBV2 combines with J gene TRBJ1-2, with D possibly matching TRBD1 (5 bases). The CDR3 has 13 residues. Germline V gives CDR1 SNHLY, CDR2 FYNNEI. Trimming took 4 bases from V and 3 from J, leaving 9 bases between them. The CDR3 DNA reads TGTGCCAGCAGTGTGGGGCGGTACTATGGCTACACCTTC. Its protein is CASSVGRYYGYTF.

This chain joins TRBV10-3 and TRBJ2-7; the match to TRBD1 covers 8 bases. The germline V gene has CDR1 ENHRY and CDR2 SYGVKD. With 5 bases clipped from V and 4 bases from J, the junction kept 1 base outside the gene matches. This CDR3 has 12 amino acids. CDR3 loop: CAISRQGYEQYF. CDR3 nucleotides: TGTGCCATCAGTCGACAGGGGTACGAGCAGTACTTC.

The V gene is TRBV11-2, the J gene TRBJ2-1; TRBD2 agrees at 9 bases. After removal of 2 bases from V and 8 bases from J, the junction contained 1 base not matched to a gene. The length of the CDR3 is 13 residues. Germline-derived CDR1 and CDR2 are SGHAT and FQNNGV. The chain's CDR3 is CASSLRGGDEQFF. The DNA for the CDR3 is TGTGCCAGCAGCTTACGCGGGGGGGATGAGCAGTTCTTC. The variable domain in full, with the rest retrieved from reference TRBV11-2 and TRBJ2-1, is EAGVAQSPRYKIIEKRQSVAFWCNPISGHATLYWYQQILGQGPKLLIQFQNNGVVDDSQLPKDRFSAERLKGVDSTLKIQPAKLEDSAVYLCASSLRGGDEQFFGPGTRLTVL.

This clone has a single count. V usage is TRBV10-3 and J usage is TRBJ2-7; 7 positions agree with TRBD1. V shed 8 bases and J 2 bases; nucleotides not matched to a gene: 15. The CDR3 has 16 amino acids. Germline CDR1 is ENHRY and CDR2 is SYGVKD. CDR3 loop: CAISRRGSSGTYEQYF. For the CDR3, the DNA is TGTGCCATCTCCCGCAGGGGGTCGAGCGGAACCTACGAGCAGTACTTC.